A selection of T cell receptor beta chains follows, all from one sample in a study of T cell responses to AZD1222 COVID-19 vaccine. Generated by immunoSEQ multiplex PCR, the TCRdb table keeps only in-frame clones and is missing some. This table has about 76,000 clones, 85% to 90% appearing once. The source was peripheral blood, collected on day 0 of MenACWY control vaccination. The receptors derive from an adult in good health. CDR3s include the opening cysteine and the closing phenylalanine or tryptophan. The D gene is left open where the match is weak. A row's size may be missing; if present it is once, few, many or a size class.

j_call clone_size v_call d_call cdr3_aa cdr3_nt
TRBJ2-1 - TRBV7-3 - CASSQGYSGESYNEQFF TGTGCCAGCAGTCAGGGGTATTCCGGGGAATCGTACAATGAGCAGTTCTTC
TRBJ2-2 - TRBV7-2 - CASSQGVPGELFF TGTGCCAGCAGCCAGGGAGTCCCCGGGGAGCTGTTTTTT
TRBJ2-2 - TRBV24-1 TRBD2 CATSDPAGRGSGELFF TGTGCCACCAGTGATCCAGCGGGACGGGGATCCGGGGAGCTGTTTTTT
TRBJ1-1 - TRBV19 - CASSYDRNTEAFF TGTGCCAGTAGTTACGACAGGAACACTGAAGCTTTCTTT
TRBJ2-1 once TRBV6-2/TRBV6-3 - CASSLAYNEQFF TGTGCCAGCAGCCTGGCCTACAATGAGCAGTTCTTC
TRBJ2-3 - TRBV28 - CASSPRTDTQYF TGTGCCAGCAGTCCTCGAACAGATACGCAGTATTTT
TRBJ2-7 - TRBV4-1 TRBD1 CASSPGSDREDEQYF TGCGCCAGCAGCCCAGGGTCGGACAGGGAGGACGAGCAGTACTTC
TRBJ1-1 - TRBV7-9 - CASEGPTEAFF TGTGCCAGCGAGGGACCCACTGAAGCTTTCTTT
TRBJ1-1 - TRBV2 - CASLLSSGTAFF TGTGCCAGCCTACTCTCTAGCGGGACAGCTTTCTTT
TRBJ2-1 - TRBV28 TRBD2 CASSFWREGVFHEQFF TGTGCCAGCAGTTTTTGGCGGGAGGGCGTCTTCCATGAGCAGTTCTTC
TRBJ1-2 once TRBV5-8 TRBD1 CATHLSGTVYGYTF TGTGCCACCCACCTGTCCGGGACAGTCTATGGCTACACCTTC
TRBJ1-4 - TRBV13 - CASSLGQVGGPEKLFF TGTGCCAGCAGCTTAGGCCAGGTTGGGGGTCCTGAAAAACTGTTTTTT
TRBJ2-5 - TRBV3-1/TRBV3-2 - CASSQDGGEETQYF TGTGCCAGCAGCCAAGACGGGGGTGAAGAGACCCAGTACTTC
TRBJ2-1 - TRBV7-2 - CASSLSSGMNNEQFF TGTGCCAGCAGCTTAAGTTCGGGGATGAACAATGAGCAGTTCTTC
TRBJ2-1 - TRBV6-5 - CASSYGRTYNEQFF TGTGCCAGCAGTTATGGCAGGACATACAATGAGCAGTTCTTC
TRBJ1-5 - TRBV18 - CASSPSETLNQPQHF TGTGCCAGCTCACCATCCGAAACCCTCAATCAGCCCCAGCATTTT
TRBJ2-7 - TRBV7-8 - CASSLEDFGVTYEQYF TGTGCCAGCAGCTTAGAAGATTTCGGGGTTACCTACGAGCAGTACTTC
TRBJ2-3 few TRBV19 TRBD2 CASSKREGRVNADTQYF TGTGCCAGTAGTAAGCGGGAGGGCCGGGTTAATGCAGATACGCAGTATTTT
TRBJ2-3 - TRBV28 - CASSLGGATDTQYF TGTGCCAGCAGTTTGGGGGGGGCCACAGATACGCAGTATTTT
TRBJ2-1 - TRBV12-3/TRBV12-4 TRBD1 CATIGGGNEQFF TGTGCCACCATAGGGGGCGGCAATGAGCAGTTCTTC
TRBJ1-5 once TRBV6-1 - CASSEVGNQPQHF TGTGCCAGCAGTGAAGTAGGGAATCAGCCCCAGCATTTT
TRBJ1-2 - TRBV9 TRBD1 CASSDYPRFRDRGRNYGYTF TGTGCCAGCAGCGATTATCCCCGATTCCGGGACAGGGGGCGCAATTATGGCTACACCTTC
TRBJ1-6 - TRBV27 TRBD1 CASSFGTGSSPLHF TGTGCCAGCAGTTTTGGGACAGGGAGTTCACCCCTCCACTTT
TRBJ2-2 once TRBV13 - CASSPSTPRDTGELFF TGTGCCAGCAGCCCCTCTACCCCCCGGGACACCGGGGAGCTGTTTTTT
TRBJ1-6 few TRBV10-2 - CASLRQFNSPLHF TGCGCCAGTTTGAGACAGTTTAATTCACCCCTCCACTTT
TRBJ2-7 - TRBV24-1 - CATTELESYEQYF TGTGCCACCACCGAATTGGAGTCCTACGAGCAGTACTTC
TRBJ1-3 - TRBV16 - CASSQSRSGNTIYF TGTGCCAGCAGCCAATCCAGATCTGGAAACACCATATATTTT
TRBJ2-5 - TRBV28 TRBD2 CACREFEASGREGETQYF TGTGCCTGCCGAGAATTCGAGGCTAGCGGGAGGGAGGGGGAGACCCAGTACTTC
TRBJ2-6 - TRBV25-1 - CASSGISGANVLTF TGTGCCAGCAGCGGCATCTCTGGGGCCAACGTCCTGACTTTC
TRBJ2-7 - TRBV7-9 TRBD2 CASSLLVAGSYEQYF TGTGCCAGCAGCTTATTGGTAGCGGGGAGCTACGAGCAGTACTTC
TRBJ2-7 - TRBV6-5 - CASSPRGAGAYEQYF TGTGCCAGCAGTCCTAGGGGGGCGGGGGCCTACGAGCAGTACTTC
TRBJ1-3 - TRBV28 - CASSLFQGTPGNTIYF TGTGCCAGCAGTTTATTTCAGGGTACGCCTGGAAACACCATATATTTT
TRBJ2-5 - TRBV5-6 - CASSLEQTQYF TGTGCCAGCAGCTTGGAACAGACCCAGTACTTC
TRBJ1-2 - TRBV14 - CASSQQGYHYGYTF TGTGCCAGCAGCCAACAGGGATACCACTATGGCTACACCTTC
TRBJ1-1 - TRBV5-1 - CASSLGTQAFGTEAFF TGCGCCAGCAGCTTGGGGACGCAAGCTTTTGGGACTGAAGCTTTCTTT
TRBJ2-1 - TRBV11-2 TRBD2 CASSPGLAGGNEQFF TGTGCCAGCAGCCCGGGACTAGCGGGAGGCAATGAGCAGTTCTTC
TRBJ1-5 - TRBV7-2 - CASSLIGGGNQPQHF TGTGCCAGCAGCTTAATAGGGGGGGGCAATCAGCCCCAGCATTTT
TRBJ1-1 - TRBV7-2 - CASSLVASGGNTEAFF TGTGCCAGCAGCTTAGTAGCGTCCGGGGGGAACACTGAAGCTTTCTTT
TRBJ2-3 - TRBV19 - CASNSAGPDTQYF TGTGCCAGTAATTCGGCGGGCCCAGATACGCAGTATTTT
TRBJ2-3 - TRBV27 TRBD2 CASSTLAGTVNTQYF TGTGCCAGCAGTACTCTAGCGGGAACGGTGAATACGCAGTATTTT
TRBJ2-2 - TRBV6-2/TRBV6-3 - CASSYRLHTGELFF TGTGCCAGCAGTTACCGACTTCACACCGGGGAGCTGTTTTTT
TRBJ2-3 once TRBV6-5 TRBD1 CASSPDRDFDTQYF TGTGCCAGCAGTCCGGACAGGGATTTTGATACGCAGTATTTT
TRBJ1-4 - TRBV12-3/TRBV12-4 TRBD1 CASITGGWEKLFF TGTGCCAGTATAACAGGGGGCTGGGAAAAACTGTTTTTT
TRBJ2-7 - TRBV28 - CASSFEVYEQYF TGTGCCAGCAGTTTTGAAGTCTACGAGCAGTACTTC
TRBJ1-5 - TRBV15 - CATSSDGPQHF TGTGCCACCAGCTCAGACGGGCCCCAGCATTTT
TRBJ1-2 - TRBV28 - CASSLSDYGYTF TGTGCCAGCAGTTTATCGGACTATGGCTACACCTTC
TRBJ1-5 - TRBV2 - CASSDDSNQPQHF TGTGCCAGCAGTGACGATAGCAATCAGCCCCAGCATTTT
TRBJ2-7 - TRBV28 - CASSFAGSSYEQYF TGTGCCAGCAGTTTTGCGGGAAGCTCCTACGAGCAGTACTTC
TRBJ1-2 - TRBV19 TRBD1 CATRQGHYGYTF TGTGCCACCAGACAGGGTCACTATGGCTACACCTTC
TRBJ1-6 - TRBV3-1/TRBV3-2 - CASQTLGNSPLHF TGTGCCAGTCAGACATTGGGAAATTCACCCCTCCACTTT
TRBJ1-1 - TRBV28 - CASSFWGTLLSNTEAFF TGTGCCAGCAGTTTTTGGGGGACTCTTCTATCGAACACTGAAGCTTTCTTT
TRBJ2-7 - TRBV5-5 TRBD2 CASSLGGRAYEQYF TGTGCCAGCAGCTTGGGCGGGAGGGCTTACGAGCAGTACTTC
TRBJ1-1 - TRBV9 TRBD1 CASSAGYPGTGGAEAFF TGTGCCAGCAGCGCAGGCTACCCCGGGACAGGGGGCGCGGAAGCTTTCTTT